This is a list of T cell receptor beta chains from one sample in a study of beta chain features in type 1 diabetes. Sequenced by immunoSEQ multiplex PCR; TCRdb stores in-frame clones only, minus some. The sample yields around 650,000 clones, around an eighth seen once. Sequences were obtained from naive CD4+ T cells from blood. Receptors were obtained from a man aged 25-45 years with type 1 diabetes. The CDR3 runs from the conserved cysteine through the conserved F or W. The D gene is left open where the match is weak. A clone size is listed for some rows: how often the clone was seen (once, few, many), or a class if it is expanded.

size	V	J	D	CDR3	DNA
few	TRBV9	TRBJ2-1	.	CASSRFMGAALGEQFF	TGTGCCAGCAGCCGCTTTATGGGGGCGGCCTTAGGTGAGCAGTTCTTC
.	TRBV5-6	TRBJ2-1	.	CASSRYGIYNEQFF	TGTGCCAGCAGCCGATACGGGATTTACAATGAGCAGTTCTTC
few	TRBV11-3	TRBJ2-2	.	CASSSRQANTGELFF	TGTGCCAGCAGCTCACGACAGGCGAACACCGGGGAGCTGTTTTTT
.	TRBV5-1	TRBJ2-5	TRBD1	CASSSGTGENTLRQQYF	TGCGCCAGCAGCTCCGGGACAGGGGAAAACACCCTACGACAACAGTACTTC
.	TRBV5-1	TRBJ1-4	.	CASSLRTATNEKLFF	TGCGCCAGCAGCCTTCGGACAGCAACTAATGAAAAACTGTTTTTT
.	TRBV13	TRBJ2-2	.	CASSSDQNTGELFF	TGTGCCAGCAGCTCCGATCAGAACACCGGGGAGCTGTTTTTT
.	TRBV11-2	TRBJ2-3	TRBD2	CASSLGLAGSTDTQYF	TGTGCCAGCAGCTTAGGGCTAGCGGGGAGCACAGATACGCAGTATTTT
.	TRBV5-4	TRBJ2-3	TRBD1	CASSSGQHTDTQYF	TGTGCCAGCAGCTCGGGACAGCACACAGATACGCAGTATTTT
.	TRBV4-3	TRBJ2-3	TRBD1	CASSHNPGTGGAGGDTQYF	TGCGCCAGCAGCCACAACCCCGGGACAGGGGGCGCAGGGGGCGATACGCAGTATTTT
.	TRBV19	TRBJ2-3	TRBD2	CATLPSGTDTQYF	TGTGCCACCTTACCTAGCGGGACAGATACGCAGTATTTT
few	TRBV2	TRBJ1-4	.	CASSSRPTNEKLFF	TGTGCCAGCAGTTCACGTCCAACTAATGAAAAACTGTTTTTT
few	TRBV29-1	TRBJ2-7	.	CSVDADTGLYEQYF	TGCAGCGTTGACGCCGACACAGGGCTCTACGAGCAGTACTTC
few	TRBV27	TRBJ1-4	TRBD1	CASSSGQAEKLFF	TGTGCCAGCAGTTCGGGACAGGCTGAAAAACTGTTTTTT
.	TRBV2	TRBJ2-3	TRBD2	CASGPPMLAGVTDTQYF	TGTGCCAGCGGACCCCCGATGCTAGCGGGGGTGACAGATACGCAGTATTTT
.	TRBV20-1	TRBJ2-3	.	CSASRGPTQYF	TGCAGTGCTTCAAGGGGACCTACGCAGTATTTT
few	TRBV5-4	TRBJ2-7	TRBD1	CASSFARTGSYEQYF	TGTGCCAGCAGCTTCGCAAGGACAGGGTCCTACGAGCAGTACTTC
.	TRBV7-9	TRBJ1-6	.	CASGLEGNSPLHF	TGTGCCAGCGGATTGGAAGGGAATTCACCCCTCCACTTT
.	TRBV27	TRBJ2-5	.	CASSSDQETQYF	TGTGCCAGCAGTTCAGACCAAGAGACCCAGTACTTC
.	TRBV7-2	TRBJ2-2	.	CASSVDPNTGELFF	TGTGCCAGCAGCGTAGATCCGAACACCGGGGAGCTGTTTTTT
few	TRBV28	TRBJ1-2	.	CASSFEGRGGYGYTF	TGTGCCAGCAGTTTTGAAGGGCGGGGAGGGTATGGCTACACCTTC
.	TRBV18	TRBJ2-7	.	CASSPEQSSYEQYF	TGTGCCAGCTCACCGGAACAGAGCTCCTACGAGCAGTACTTC
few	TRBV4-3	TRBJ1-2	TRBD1	CASSGQGVNYGYTF	TGCGCCAGCAGCGGACAGGGAGTTAACTATGGCTACACCTTC
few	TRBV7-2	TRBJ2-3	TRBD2	CASSFLAGGPADTQYF	TGTGCCAGCAGCTTTCTAGCGGGGGGGCCCGCAGATACGCAGTATTTT
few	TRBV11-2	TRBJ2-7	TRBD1	CATGTVYEQYF	TGTGCCACCGGGACAGTCTACGAGCAGTACTTC
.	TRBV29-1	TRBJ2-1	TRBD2	CSDRTSGFEQFF	TGCAGCGATCGGACTAGCGGTTTTGAGCAGTTCTTC
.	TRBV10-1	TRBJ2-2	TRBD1	CASGQGHTGELFF	TGCGCCAGTGGACAGGGACATACCGGGGAGCTGTTTTTT
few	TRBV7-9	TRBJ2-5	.	CASSLSLGTQETQYF	TGTGCCAGCAGCTTAAGTCTGGGCACCCAAGAGACCCAGTACTTC
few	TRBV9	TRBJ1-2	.	CASSVDGYGGYTF	TGTGCCAGCAGCGTAGACGGGTATGGTGGCTACACCTTC
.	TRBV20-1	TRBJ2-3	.	CSVDADTQYF	TGCAGTGTGGACGCAGATACGCAGTATTTT